The T cell receptor beta chain described here comes from a study of resident and recirculating memory T cells in vitiligo. Overall study context: Genomic DNA was extracted from whole homogenized samples, with no cell sorting.

Details on this clone: Its antigen is currently unknown.

Germline V gene sequence: CDR1 MGHDK, CDR2 SYGVNS. V shed 3 bases and J shed 6 bases, with 14 bases lying between them. The CDR3 has 15 residues. Libraries were prepared by immunoSEQ multiplex PCR; TCRdb keeps only in-frame clonotypes and omits some of them. The sample carries fewer than 80,000 clones, 91% recorded once. Study results and caveats: No unique dominant TCR clone was found in vitiligo lesions.

Patients' lesions had not changed for the previous 6 months. The V and J genes are TRBV25-1 and TRBJ2-2; no firm D call. Sequenced: blood. The source is a male donor with vitiligo. The chain's CDR3 is CASSDEVPGAGELFF. The CDR3, as DNA: TGTGCCAGCAGTGATGAGGTACCCGGAGCCGGGGAGCTGTTTTTT.